The present TCR beta chain was sequenced within a study of molecular identifiers for immune sequencing clone quantification. Whole-study context: Replicate experiments divided RNA from 20,000 or 100,000 naive CD8 cells into five parts and sequenced four. Study outcomes and limitations: Spiked Jurkat TCR RNA equivalent to one cell was reportedly detectable in some 960,000 naive cells.

This clonotype was seen more than once but under ten times. Its antigen is still unknown. Sorting captured naive CD8 T cells as CD8+CD4-CCR7+CD45RA+. This CDR3 contains 13 residues. V lost 3 bases to trimming and J lost 3 bases, with 9 bases between them. Germline V gene lookup returns CDR1 DFQATT and CDR2 SNEGSKA (reference sequence). Bulk TCR libraries used previously described methods and listed TCR primers. TCRdb re-analysed the PCR reads in MiXCR, keeping a single row per CDR3 protein. The sample gives 300,000 to 400,000 distinct CDR3 sequences, about 21% of which show up once; about 0.81% is in the top ten.

The chain uses TRBV20-1 and TRBJ2-4, with a possible D match to TRBD2 (5 bases). The specimen sequenced was naive CD8+ T cells from blood, with Jurkat cell RNA spiked in. The subset is: FACS-sorted CD8+CD4-CCR7+CD45RA+ naive T cells. The sequence was obtained from a human donor in good health. Some libraries in this study had Jurkat cell RNA spiked in. Here the CDR3 DNA reads TGCAGTGCTAGTGGAGGTGGCAAAAACATTCAGTACTTC. Protein product: CSASGGGKNIQYF.